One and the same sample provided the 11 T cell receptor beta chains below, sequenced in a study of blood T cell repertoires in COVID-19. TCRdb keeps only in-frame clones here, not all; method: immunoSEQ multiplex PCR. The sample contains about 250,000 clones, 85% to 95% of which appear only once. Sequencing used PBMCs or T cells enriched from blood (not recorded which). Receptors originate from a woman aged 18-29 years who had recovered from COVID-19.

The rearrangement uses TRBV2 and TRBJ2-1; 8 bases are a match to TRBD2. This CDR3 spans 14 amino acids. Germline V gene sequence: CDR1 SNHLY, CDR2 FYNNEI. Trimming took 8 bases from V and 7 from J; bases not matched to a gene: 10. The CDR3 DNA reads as TGTGCCAGCTTCTACCGGGAGGGAAGGAATGAGCAGTTCTTC. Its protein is CASFYREGRNEQFF. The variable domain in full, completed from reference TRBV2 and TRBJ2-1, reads EPEVTQTPSHQVTQMGQEVILRCVPISNHLYFYWYRQILGQKVEFLVSFYNNEISEKSEIFDDQFSVERPDGSNFTLKIRSTKLEDSAMYFCASFYREGRNEQFFGPGTRLTVL.

The CDR3 DNA reads TGTGCCAGCAGCCTCTCCAGTGTCTACGAGCAGTACTTC. Protein product: CASSLSSVYEQYF. V and J are TRBV7-8 and TRBJ2-7; D remains ambiguous. The CDR3 consists of 13 residues. V dropped 5 bases and J dropped 3 bases, with 11 bases sitting between them. CDR1 and CDR2 from the germline V gene are SGHVS and FQNEAQ.

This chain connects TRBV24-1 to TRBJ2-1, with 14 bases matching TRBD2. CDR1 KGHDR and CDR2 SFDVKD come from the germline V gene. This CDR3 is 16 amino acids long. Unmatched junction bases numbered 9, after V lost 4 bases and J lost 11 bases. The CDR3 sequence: CATSDAGLAGVSQQFF. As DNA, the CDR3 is TGTGCCACCAGTGACGCGGGACTAGCGGGGGTCTCCCAGCAGTTCTTC.

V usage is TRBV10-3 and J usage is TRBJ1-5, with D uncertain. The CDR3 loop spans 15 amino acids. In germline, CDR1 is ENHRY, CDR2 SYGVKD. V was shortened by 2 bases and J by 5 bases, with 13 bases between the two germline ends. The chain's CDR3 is CAISERRSGDQPQHF. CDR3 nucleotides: TGTGCCATCAGTGAGAGGCGATCGGGAGATCAGCCCCAGCATTTT.

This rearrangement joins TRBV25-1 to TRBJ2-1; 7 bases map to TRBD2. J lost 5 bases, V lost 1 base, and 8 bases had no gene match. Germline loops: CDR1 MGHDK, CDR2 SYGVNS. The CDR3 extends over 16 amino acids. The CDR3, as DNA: TGTGCCAGCAGTGAATTGGGCGGGAGAGGGCACAATGAGCAGTTCTTC. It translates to CASSELGGRGHNEQFF.

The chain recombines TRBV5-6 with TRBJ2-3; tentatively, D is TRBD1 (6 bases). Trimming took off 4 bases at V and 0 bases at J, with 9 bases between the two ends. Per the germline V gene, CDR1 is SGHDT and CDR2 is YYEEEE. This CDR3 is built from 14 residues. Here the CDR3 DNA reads TGTGCCAGCAGCAACGGACAGAGCACAGATACGCAGTATTTT. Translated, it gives CASSNGQSTDTQYF. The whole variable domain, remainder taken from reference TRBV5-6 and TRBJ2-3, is DAGVTQSPTHLIKTRGQQVTLRCSPKSGHDTVSWYQQALGQGPQFIFQYYEEEERQRGNFPDRFSGHQFPNYSSELNVNALLLGDSALYLCASSNGQSTDTQYFGPGTRLTVL.

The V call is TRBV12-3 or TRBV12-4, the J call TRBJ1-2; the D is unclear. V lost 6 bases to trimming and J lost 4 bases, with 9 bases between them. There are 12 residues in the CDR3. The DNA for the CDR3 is TGTGCCAGCAGCCTCACTCTCTATGGCTACACCTTC. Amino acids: CASSLTLYGYTF.

DNA for the CDR3: TGTGCCAGCAGTTACTTGGGGGCCGGCGGGGCCAACGTCCTGACTTTC. It is translated as CASSYLGAGGANVLTF. V is TRBV6-5 and J is TRBJ2-6; TRBD1 might be the D (6 bases). V lost 1 base to trimming and J lost 4 bases, with 11 bases between them. CDR1 and CDR2 (germline): MNHEY, SVGAGI. The CDR3 consists of 16 residues.

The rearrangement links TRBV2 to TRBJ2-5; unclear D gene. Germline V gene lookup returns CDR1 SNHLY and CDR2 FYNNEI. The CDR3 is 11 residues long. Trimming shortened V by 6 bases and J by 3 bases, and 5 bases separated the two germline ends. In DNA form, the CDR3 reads TGTGCCAGCAGATTAAAAGAGACCCAGTACTTC. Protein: CASRLKETQYF.

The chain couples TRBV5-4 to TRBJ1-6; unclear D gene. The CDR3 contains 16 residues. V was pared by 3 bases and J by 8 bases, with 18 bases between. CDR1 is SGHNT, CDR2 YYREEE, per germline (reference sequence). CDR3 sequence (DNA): TGTGCCAGCAGCTCTGGTGGTGGGTCTAGTGATTCACCCCTCCACTTT. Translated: CASSSGGGSSDSPLHF.

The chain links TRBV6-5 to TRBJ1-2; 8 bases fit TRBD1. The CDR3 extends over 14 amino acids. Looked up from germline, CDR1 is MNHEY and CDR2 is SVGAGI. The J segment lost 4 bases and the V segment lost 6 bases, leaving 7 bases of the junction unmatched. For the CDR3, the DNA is TGTGCCAGCAGGCCAAACAGGGGGGTCTATGGCTACACCTTC. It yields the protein CASRPNRGVYGYTF.